Reported below is one T cell receptor beta chain. This clonotype has just a few counts. Its antigen specificity is not known. Within one base of it there is no much larger clone, and no base qualities were kept. The sample is drawn from a study of naive and memory T cell subsets (dated by TCRdb to between 2016 and 2019). Regarding the complete study: Sorted naive and memory T cell subsets from peripheral blood were analyzed in the study using a UMI-based, open-source pipeline for TCR alpha and beta sequencing. The results of the functional CMV T cell responses matched the IgG serology results in every case. RNA was DNase-treated and reverse transcribed with TCR constant-region primers, mostly using SuperScript III. Here is what the overall study found, with its caveats: TCR abundance followed a power law with an exponent that was different for naive and memory subsets but consistent across the three individuals. The repertoire findings for the naive and memory subsets could not be validated against a ground truth because none was available. In both CD4 and CD8 cells, going from naive through CM, EM and EMRA, the Gini index went up while Shannon and inverse Simpson diversity went down. Single alpha or beta chain sequences, rather than paired alpha/beta receptors, were used to define clonotypes. RNA-based TCR counts may be influenced by expression changes linked to T cell activation and differentiation. After error correction, over 90% of naive TCR sequences appeared only once, giving much steeper abundance distributions than memory subsets. A few larger clonotypes were found in naive repertoires, especially CD8, and these larger clonotypes were possibly memory cells re-expressing CD45RA.

The V end loses 4 bases and the J end loses 0 bases, and a stretch of 20 bases separates them. From cysteine to phenylalanine, the CDR3 is 17 amino acids long. The only DNA kept is the CDR3, 51 bases in frame from the first base. CDR1 and CDR2 (SGHDT, YYEEEE) derive from the germline V gene. From the second PCR step onward, the TCR alpha chain libraries and the TCR beta chain libraries were amplified separately. CMV status of each donor was established by measuring IFNgamma production from CD4+ T cells after fresh PBMCs were stimulated overnight with CMV viral lysate. CD4 T cells were positively selected using Miltenyi beads, after which CD8 T cells were positively selected from the CD4-negative fraction. Cells stained for CD3, CD4, CD8, CD45RA, CD27 and a live/dead dye were sorted on a BD Aria II into four subsets by CD45RA and CD27. Blood came from a few healthy volunteers, each fractionated into CD4 and CD8 T cells and then into four differentiation subsets. Roughly 120 ml of peripheral blood was collected from each donor, and PBMC were isolated from the blood using Ficoll-Paque PLUS density-gradient centrifugation. Sorted cells were lysed in RLT buffer, and RNA was extracted with a Qiagen RNeasy kit and stored at -80°C.

The library was obtained by UMI-ligation and nested PCR. The beta constant-region primer consisted of an equimolar mixture of two oligonucleotides that together covered TRBC1 and TRBC2. T4 RNA ligase 1 ligated a single-stranded oligonucleotide carrying the SP2 primer and a 12-nucleotide UMI to the cDNA 3' end. The ligated cDNA went through four rounds of PCR with nested alpha and beta constant-region primers together with the SP2 primer. The ligation reaction was incubated at 16°C for about 18-25 hours. PCR2 was usually performed as a SYBR Green qPCR and halted at a preset threshold so that over-amplification would not occur. Apart from the first purification, every purification step used Agencourt AMPure XP magnetic beads. Library amounts were measured by Qubit and library quality was assessed on a TapeStation, where the main peak was expected at around 650 bp. Pooled libraries were sequenced on an Illumina MiSeq with v2 2x251 paired-end kits, typically giving about 0.95-2.2 million reads per sample. Each sample was pooled at around 4.2 nM, and roughly 4.5-7% PhiX was included to help cluster recognition. On the authors' methods: Decombinator assigned V and J genes to Demultiplexor-processed FASTQ reads by tag matching, allowing a single base-pair mismatch. Collapsinator relied on UMIs to fix sequencing errors as well as frequency errors caused by PCR heterogeneity. CDR3Translator translated TCRs and extracted CDR3s from the conserved cysteine to the FGXG phenylalanine, flagging non-productive sequences. Gini, Shannon entropy and inverse Simpson indices were computed after subsampling the repertoires to the same number of UMI-defined TCRs. Within the linear range, a power law was fitted to clonotype abundance distributions using maximum likelihood. When run on a single naive CD8 sample, MIGEC and the pipeline yielded similar UMI counts, similar unique TCR numbers and similar clonal distributions. In one analysis, naive TCRs also found in any memory subset of the same donor were removed from the naive repertoire. The repertoires were searched for approximately 7,000 CMV-associated CDR3 sequences that had been compiled from VDJdb and a published dataset. The public sequencing data were trimmed at Q25 with fastp and processed into clonotypes with MiXCR by TCRdb, which kept only in-frame beta chains. Identical CDR3 protein sequences are pooled into one entry, listed with their most common genes and DNA. TCRdb's processing, not the authors', yielded these V and J calls. In all, the sample holds 130,000 to 150,000 distinct CDR3 sequences, and more than 15% of those were seen once. In total, the top ten clones hold 0.14% to 0.15% of the sample.

The chain is made from TRBV5-6 and TRBJ2-7, with the D segment identity uncertain. This TCR was sampled from a human donor in good health. The sequenced sample consisted of naive CD4+ T cells from blood. Reading the label with the study, this specimen's cell subset or site is: naive T cells, CD45RA high CD27+. The CDR3 here reads CASSPRIAVGYSYEQYF. The DNA sequence is given as TGTGCCAGCAGCCCGAGAATCGCGGTGGGGTACTCCTACGAGCAGTACTTC.